A selection of T cell receptor beta chains follows, all from one sample in a study of shared clonotypes between healthy human individuals. Only in-frame clones appear in the TCRdb table, and some are missing; sequencing was by immunoSEQ multiplex PCR. The table shows hundreds of thousands of clones, with about 96% occurring only once. The sample consisted of naive CD8+ T cells sorted from blood. These TCRs come from a man aged 25 to 45 in good health. Both conserved end residues are part of each CDR3. The D gene is left open where the match is weak. Part of the rows lack a size; the others show once, few, many or a class for expanded clones.

NA	TRBV4-2	NA	TRBJ2-7	CASSPSPVSNYEQYF	TGTGCCAGCAGCCCGAGTCCCGTGTCAAACTACGAGCAGTACTTC
NA	TRBV5-1	TRBD1	TRBJ1-2	CASSLTGTGGYYGYTF	TGCGCCAGCAGCTTGACCGGGACAGGGGGCTACTATGGCTACACCTTC
NA	TRBV11-2	TRBD1	TRBJ2-7	CASSFFGDRVAYEQYF	TGTGCCAGCAGCTTTTTTGGGGACAGAGTAGCCTACGAGCAGTACTTC
NA	TRBV29-1	TRBD2	TRBJ2-3	CSVEVGLASTDTQYF	TGCAGCGTTGAAGTGGGACTAGCGAGCACAGATACGCAGTATTTT
NA	TRBV28	NA	TRBJ1-5	CASSLVGDPQHF	TGTGCCAGCAGTTTAGTAGGGGACCCCCAGCATTTT
NA	TRBV7-8	NA	TRBJ1-2	CASTMLLRQTNYGYTF	TGTGCCAGCACTATGCTTCTGAGGCAGACCAACTATGGCTACACCTTC
NA	TRBV5-1	NA	TRBJ2-7	CASSTSGSRWWYF	TGCGCCAGCAGCACCTCCGGGAGCCGGTGGTGGTACTTC
NA	TRBV19	NA	TRBJ2-7	CASSIVQYDEQYF	TGTGCCAGTAGTATAGTCCAATACGACGAGCAGTACTTC
NA	TRBV27	NA	TRBJ2-7	CASSLGGSSYEQYF	TGTGCCAGCAGTTTGGGCGGTAGCTCCTACGAGCAGTACTTC
NA	TRBV6-1	NA	TRBJ2-7	CASSMLPRDEQYF	TGTGCCAGCTCAATGCTCCCCCGGGACGAGCAGTACTTC
NA	TRBV27	TRBD2	TRBJ2-7	CASFNLPAGIHEQYF	TGTGCCAGCTTCAATTTACCAGCGGGAATCCACGAGCAGTACTTC
once	TRBV5-1	TRBD1	TRBJ2-7	CASSPTARQGYYEQYF	TGCGCCAGCAGCCCAACGGCCCGACAGGGGTACTACGAGCAGTACTTC
NA	TRBV6-5	NA	TRBJ2-7	CASNEQGTPSGEQYF	TGTGCCAGCAACGAACAGGGGACTCCTTCGGGGGAGCAGTACTTC
NA	TRBV27	TRBD2	TRBJ2-1	CASRPSSTSGRNEQFF	TGTGCCAGCAGACCAAGCAGCACTAGCGGGAGGAATGAGCAGTTCTTC
NA	TRBV9	NA	TRBJ2-1	CASSVGGQPSSYNEQFF	TGTGCCAGCAGCGTAGGCGGCCAACCGAGCTCCTACAATGAGCAGTTCTTC
NA	TRBV28	TRBD1	TRBJ2-5	CASGRDRDQETQYF	TGTGCCAGCGGGCGGGACAGGGACCAAGAGACCCAGTACTTC
NA	TRBV10-1	NA	TRBJ2-2	CASSVGPAGELFF	TGCGCCAGCAGTGTAGGCCCCGCCGGGGAGCTGTTTTTT
NA	TRBV6-1	NA	TRBJ1-5	CASSDRSWQGNQPQHF	TGTGCCAGCAGTGATCGGTCGTGGCAGGGGAATCAGCCCCAGCATTTT
NA	TRBV18	NA	TRBJ1-2	CASSPSSHSYGYTF	TGTGCCAGCTCACCATCCTCCCATTCCTATGGCTACACCTTC
NA	TRBV19	NA	TRBJ2-7	CASSTTGSYEQYF	TGTGCCAGTAGTACTACAGGTTCCTACGAGCAGTACTTC
NA	TRBV28	NA	TRBJ2-2	CASSHLDMSNTGELFF	TGTGCCAGCAGTCATTTGGACATGTCGAACACCGGGGAGCTGTTTTTT
NA	TRBV2	NA	TRBJ1-2	CASTQGPIRGGYTF	TGTGCCAGCACCCAGGGGCCCATAAGGGGGGGCTACACCTTC
NA	TRBV7-6	NA	TRBJ2-2	CASSLTANTGELFF	TGTGCCAGCAGCTTAACCGCGAACACCGGGGAGCTGTTTTTT
few	TRBV4-1	TRBD2	TRBJ2-3	CASSPWASGSPDTQYF	TGCGCCAGCAGCCCTTGGGCTAGCGGGAGCCCAGATACGCAGTATTTT
NA	TRBV27	NA	TRBJ1-4	CASSFEETATNEKLFF	TGTGCCAGCAGTTTTGAGGAAACTGCAACTAATGAAAAACTGTTTTTT
NA	TRBV10-3	NA	TRBJ2-5	CAISDRGVGQETQYF	TGTGCCATCAGTGATCGGGGAGTCGGGCAAGAGACCCAGTACTTC
NA	TRBV30	NA	TRBJ2-3	CAWSLAGSTDTQYF	TGTGCCTGGAGTCTGGCGGGGAGCACAGATACGCAGTATTTT
NA	TRBV29-1	NA	TRBJ2-1	CSASPDSYNEQFF	TGCAGCGCATCCCCGGACAGCTACAATGAGCAGTTCTTC
NA	TRBV19	TRBD1	TRBJ2-7	CASSMGSTGISYEQYF	TGTGCCAGTAGTATGGGATCGACAGGGATCTCCTACGAGCAGTACTTC
NA	TRBV29-1	NA	TRBJ2-7	CSVGGSGLYEQYF	TGCAGCGTTGGGGGAAGTGGACTCTACGAGCAGTACTTC
NA	TRBV9	NA	TRBJ1-1	CASSVGGSTEAFF	TGTGCCAGCAGCGTGGGGGGCAGCACTGAAGCTTTCTTT
NA	TRBV7-9	NA	TRBJ2-2	CASSWVAGELFF	TGTGCCAGCAGCTGGGTGGCCGGGGAGCTGTTTTTT
NA	TRBV14	NA	TRBJ2-5	CASSHPLQETQYF	TGTGCCAGCAGCCATCCCCTACAAGAGACCCAGTACTTC
NA	TRBV2	NA	TRBJ2-3	CATGAGTDTQYF	TGTGCCACAGGGGCCGGAACGGATACGCAGTATTTT
NA	TRBV4-1	NA	TRBJ2-7	CASSQDLGQGGEQYF	TGCGCCAGCAGCCAAGATTTGGGGCAGGGTGGAGAGCAGTACTTC
NA	TRBV4-1	NA	TRBJ2-1	CASSQPEEGDLWDEQFF	TGCGCCAGCAGCCAGCCCGAAGAGGGGGACCTTTGGGATGAGCAGTTCTTC
NA	TRBV13	TRBD2	TRBJ2-1	CASSLSGGLAGGYEQFF	TGTGCCAGCAGCTTAAGCGGGGGACTAGCGGGAGGGTATGAGCAGTTCTTC
NA	TRBV27	NA	TRBJ2-2	CASSFGGPGELFF	TGTGCCAGCAGTTTCGGGGGACCCGGGGAGCTGTTTTTT
NA	TRBV28	NA	TRBJ1-3	CASSPEGSGNTIYF	TGTGCCAGCAGTCCAGAGGGCTCTGGAAACACCATATATTTT
NA	TRBV11-1	NA	TRBJ2-7	CASSFLETYEQYF	TGTGCCAGCAGCTTTCTGGAAACCTACGAGCAGTACTTC
NA	TRBV11-3	TRBD2	TRBJ2-1	CASSLAGGRNEQFF	TGTGCCAGCAGCTTGGCGGGAGGGCGTAATGAGCAGTTCTTC
NA	TRBV29-1	NA	TRBJ2-1	CSVEGGTNSLYNEQFF	TGCAGCGTTGAAGGGGGAACTAACAGCCTCTACAATGAGCAGTTCTTC
NA	TRBV7-8	TRBD2	TRBJ2-7	CASSFSRAGGPIREQYF	TGTGCCAGCAGCTTTTCGAGGGCGGGAGGGCCTATACGCGAGCAGTACTTC
NA	TRBV14	NA	TRBJ2-2	CASSQFSGRVGTGELFF	TGTGCCAGCAGCCAATTCTCTGGGCGCGTCGGGACCGGGGAGCTGTTTTTT
NA	TRBV27	TRBD2	TRBJ2-1	CASSLGVAGAFDEQFF	TGTGCCAGCAGTTTAGGGGTAGCGGGAGCTTTTGATGAGCAGTTCTTC
few	TRBV6-5	TRBD2	TRBJ2-1	CASSSGLATYEQFF	TGTGCCAGCAGTTCCGGACTAGCGACGTATGAGCAGTTCTTC
NA	TRBV27	NA	TRBJ1-1	CASYTGGNTEAFF	TGTGCCAGTTACACCGGAGGAAACACTGAAGCTTTCTTT
NA	TRBV5-6	TRBD1	TRBJ2-5	CASIDRGWIGETQYF	TGTGCCAGCATTGACAGGGGCTGGATTGGGGAGACCCAGTACTTC
NA	TRBV23-1	TRBD2	TRBJ2-7	CASSPPVRGGSSYEQYF	TGCGCCAGCAGCCCTCCAGTCCGAGGCGGGAGCTCCTACGAGCAGTACTTC
NA	TRBV5-5	TRBD2	TRBJ2-7	CASSATSGVTYEQYF	TGTGCCAGCAGCGCCACCAGCGGGGTTACCTACGAGCAGTACTTC
NA	TRBV10-3	NA	TRBJ2-1	CATLSPTYNEQFF	TGTGCCACACTGAGTCCAACCTACAATGAGCAGTTCTTC
NA	TRBV19	NA	TRBJ2-3	CASSQRVDRDTDTQYF	TGTGCCAGTAGTCAGCGAGTGGATAGGGACACAGATACGCAGTATTTT
NA	TRBV30	TRBD1	TRBJ2-1	CAWRGQGIEQFF	TGTGCCTGGAGGGGACAGGGGATCGAGCAGTTCTTC